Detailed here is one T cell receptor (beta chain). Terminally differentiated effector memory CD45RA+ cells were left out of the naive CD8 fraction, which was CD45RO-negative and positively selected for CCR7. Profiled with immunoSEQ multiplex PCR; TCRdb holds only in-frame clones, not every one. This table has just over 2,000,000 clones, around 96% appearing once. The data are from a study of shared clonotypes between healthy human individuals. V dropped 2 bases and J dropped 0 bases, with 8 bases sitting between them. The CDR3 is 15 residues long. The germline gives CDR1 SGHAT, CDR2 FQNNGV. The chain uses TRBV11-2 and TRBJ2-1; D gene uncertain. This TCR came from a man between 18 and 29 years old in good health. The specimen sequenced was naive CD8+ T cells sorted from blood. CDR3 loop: CASSLLGNSYNEQFF. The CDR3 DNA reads TGTGCCAGCAGCTTACTGGGGAACTCCTACAATGAGCAGTTCTTC.